This T cell receptor (beta chain) was recorded in a study of blood T cells in healthy people across ages. Each sample yielded at least 6 micrograms of PBMC total RNA. A J-beta primer mix and a sample-barcoded 5' primer were used in a second PCR of about 7 to 12 cycles. Each CDR3 protein is one row after TCRdb ran MiXCR on the 5' RACE reads. Of fewer than 2,000,000 distinct CDR3 sequences listed, more than 35% were seen once; the top ten hold 20% to 25%. The V gene's germline CDR1 is MNHEY and CDR2 SMNVEV (reference sequence). CDR3 length equals 15 residues. Trimming removed 6 bases at V and 0 bases at J, with 9 bases between.

The sample was blood. The clonotype originates from a human donor in good health. This chain joins TRBV27 and TRBJ2-6, with D perhaps assigned TRBD1 or TRBD2 (5 bases each). Here the CDR3 DNA reads TGTGCCAGCAGAAGGGACCGCTCTGGGGCCAACGTCCTGACTTTC. This sequence encodes CASRRDRSGANVLTF.